Included here is one TCR beta chain sequence, with context. V trimming: 3 bases; J trimming: 5 bases; junction bases outside the gene matches: 5. The CDR3 spans 14 residues. Germline CDR1 SGHNT, CDR2 YYREEE (reference sequence). The assay was immunoSEQ multiplex PCR, and TCRdb's table has in-frame clones only and misses some. The table has tens of thousands of clones, roughly 89% seen once. Time point given: pretreatment peripheral blood. The sample originates from a study of PD-L1 blockade in urothelial cancer. Across the study: Median T cell yield per blood sample was 141,255 cells.

The sequencing here drew on PBMCs, taken around atezolizumab (anti-PD-L1) treatment. The sequence was obtained from a man in his sixties with urothelial cancer. The chain recombines TRBV5-4 with TRBJ2-5, with 9 bases lining up with TRBD2. The CDR3 sequence: CASSYVSGSETQYF. For the CDR3, the DNA is TGTGCCAGCAGCTATGTTAGCGGGAGTGAGACCCAGTACTTC.